The rows below give T cell receptor beta chains drawn from one sample of a study of T cell changes during pregnancy in multiple sclerosis. Some clones are missing from TCRdb's copy, which holds only in-frame ones; the method was immunoSEQ multiplex PCR. The sample contains tens of thousands of clones, approximately 92% of which appear only once. The specimen comprised peripheral blood, sampled in the first trimester of pregnancy. The source of these receptors is a female donor with multiple sclerosis, enrolled in a pregnancy study. CDR3s leave out the opening cysteine and the closing phenylalanine or tryptophan.

v_gene: TRBV7-8
j_gene: TRBJ1-3
CDR3aa: ASSYVSGTHPRDTIY

v_gene: TRBV9
j_gene: TRBJ2-5
CDR3aa: ASSVATGSGGVRETQY

v_gene: TRBV6-6
j_gene: NA
CDR3aa: ASSYGDSYEQY

v_gene: TRBV27
j_gene: TRBJ1-2
CDR3aa: ASSLPNFYGYT

v_gene: TRBV19
j_gene: TRBJ1-2
CDR3aa: ASSFPTGGIQGYT

v_gene: TRBV9
j_gene: TRBJ2-1
CDR3aa: ASSVGASGGYYNEQF

v_gene: TRBV11-2
j_gene: TRBJ2-1
CDR3aa: ASSRLAGEYNEQF

v_gene: TRBV18
j_gene: TRBJ2-7
CDR3aa: ASSPATSGTYEQY

v_gene: TRBV6-1
j_gene: TRBJ1-5
CDR3aa: ATRRGESNQPQH

v_gene: TRBV2
j_gene: TRBJ2-2
CDR3aa: ASSVLAANTGELF

v_gene: TRBV19
j_gene: TRBJ2-1
CDR3aa: ASSRTAYNEQF

v_gene: TRBV14
j_gene: TRBJ2-1
CDR3aa: ASSPYRLAGGEQF

v_gene: TRBV28
j_gene: TRBJ2-3
CDR3aa: ASSPSRGQRTDTQY

v_gene: TRBV6-5
j_gene: TRBJ2-7
CDR3aa: ASSYSISGGGYEQY

v_gene: TRBV6-5
j_gene: TRBJ2-1
CDR3aa: ASSYSFTSPNEQF

v_gene: TRBV30
j_gene: TRBJ1-2
CDR3aa: AWNRQGLNYGYT

v_gene: TRBV19
j_gene: TRBJ1-2
CDR3aa: ASSPPRGARGYT

v_gene: TRBV4-1
j_gene: TRBJ1-1
CDR3aa: ASSQPTRGMNTEAF

v_gene: TRBV5-4
j_gene: TRBJ1-4
CDR3aa: ASSFVQSGKGEKLF

v_gene: TRBV18
j_gene: TRBJ2-3
CDR3aa: ASSPPRTLYSTDTQY

v_gene: TRBV9
j_gene: TRBJ2-3
CDR3aa: ASSVAGQFTDTQY

v_gene: TRBV7-9
j_gene: TRBJ2-6
CDR3aa: ASSLGGGGANVLT

v_gene: TRBV6-4
j_gene: TRBJ1-5
CDR3aa: ASSDPRTGDSSQPQH

v_gene: TRBV6-1
j_gene: TRBJ2-1
CDR3aa: ASSSAGGNEQF

v_gene: TRBV30
j_gene: TRBJ2-2
CDR3aa: AWSPHGELF

v_gene: TRBV6-4
j_gene: TRBJ2-3
CDR3aa: ASSPGGGTDTQY

v_gene: TRBV6-1
j_gene: TRBJ1-1
CDR3aa: ASRGTGRNTEAF

v_gene: TRBV6-5
j_gene: TRBJ2-3
CDR3aa: ASSYNPTASTDTQY

v_gene: TRBV7-9
j_gene: TRBJ1-1
CDR3aa: ASSLGGSEAF

v_gene: TRBV19
j_gene: TRBJ2-5
CDR3aa: ASSPGLAGIGQETQY

v_gene: TRBV28
j_gene: TRBJ2-7
CDR3aa: ASSSRTGNYEQY

v_gene: TRBV11-2
j_gene: TRBJ2-3
CDR3aa: ASSLVGHTDTQY

v_gene: TRBV14
j_gene: TRBJ1-1
CDR3aa: ASSPMGAVNTEAF

v_gene: TRBV27
j_gene: TRBJ1-1
CDR3aa: ASSRLGTVEAF

v_gene: TRBV2
j_gene: TRBJ1-2
CDR3aa: AIPTVNYGYT

v_gene: TRBV10-3
j_gene: TRBJ1-3
CDR3aa: AISEGAGSGNTIY

v_gene: TRBV29-1
j_gene: TRBJ1-1
CDR3aa: SAGQGPEAF

v_gene: TRBV4-2
j_gene: TRBJ2-7
CDR3aa: ASSQEGTSGVYDEQY

v_gene: TRBV18
j_gene: TRBJ2-1
CDR3aa: ASSATGGSDNEQF

v_gene: TRBV7-2
j_gene: TRBJ2-7
CDR3aa: ASSLRELSYEQY